The 8 T cell receptor beta chains below all came from one sample that was sequenced in a study of OX40 agonist ivuxolimab in advanced cancers. Profiled with immunoSEQ multiplex PCR; TCRdb holds only in-frame clones, not every one. This sample has 30,000 or so clones, with approximately 89% found just once. Here the sequenced sample was CD4+ or CD8+ T cells sorted from blood, taken in a trial of the OX40 agonist ivuxolimab. The receptors originated from an adult with an advanced solid tumor such as melanoma, head and neck, liver or kidney cancer.

J is TRBJ2-1 and V is TRBV4-2, with TRBD2 as a possible D gene (6 bases). This CDR3 contains 13 residues. V lost 0 bases, J lost 11 bases, and 11 bases lay in between. CDR1 and CDR2 (germline): LGHNA, YNFKEQ. The CDR3 DNA is TGTGCCAGCAGCCAAGATGGCGGGGAGCAGCAGTTCTTC. It yields the protein CASSQDGGEQQFF.

The V gene is TRBV6-5, the J gene TRBJ2-7; D is tentatively TRBD1 or TRBD2 (5 bases each). The CDR3 consists of 13 residues. The V gene lost 2 bases and the J gene lost 5 bases, with 10 bases spanning the gap. CDR1 is MNHEY and CDR2 is SVGAGI in the germline V gene. CDR3 coding DNA: TGTGCCAGCAGTTACGGGGCTAGCAACGAGCAGTACTTC. This sequence encodes CASSYGASNEQYF.

This chain connects TRBV2 to TRBJ2-5, with D uncertain. V shed 3 bases and J shed 5 bases, with 10 bases lying between them. Germline V gene sequence: CDR1 SNHLY, CDR2 FYNNEI. The CDR3 contains 13 residues. The DNA for the CDR3 is TGTGCCAGCAGTGATTCGGAACTGGAGACCCAGTACTTC. It translates to CASSDSELETQYF. Looking up the rest from reference TRBV2 and TRBJ2-5 gives the full variable domain: EPEVTQTPSHQVTQMGQEVILRCVPISNHLYFYWYRQILGQKVEFLVSFYNNEISEKSEIFDDQFSVERPDGSNFTLKIRSTKLEDSAMYFCASSDSELETQYFGPGTRLLVL.

The rearrangement joins TRBV7-6 to TRBJ2-2, with 8 bases aligning to TRBD1. The CDR3 is made up of 17 amino acids. The trim removed 2 bases at V and 5 bases at J, leaving 10 bases unmatched. Germline CDR1 and CDR2: SGHVS and FNYEAQ. Here the CDR3 reads CASSLRGGQGVTGELFF. DNA of the CDR3: TGTGCCAGCAGCTTAAGGGGAGGACAGGGTGTAACCGGGGAGCTGTTTTTT.

This clone has just one count. The chain is built from TRBV7-9 and TRBJ2-7; D is possibly TRBD1 (6 bases). This CDR3 region has 17 residues. Looked up from germline, CDR1 is SEHNR and CDR2 is FQNEAQ (reference sequence). Trimming pared 1 base from V and 0 bases from J, leaving 16 bases between. The chain's CDR3 is CASSLGLGARSSYEQYF. CDR3 bases: TGTGCCAGCAGCTTAGGCCTGGGGGCCAGAAGCTCCTACGAGCAGTACTTC.

The rearrangement links TRBV14 to TRBJ2-1, with 9 bases that match TRBD2. The V segment lost 8 bases and the J segment 7 bases; nucleotides outside the gene matches: 6. CDR1 is SGHDN, CDR2 FVKESK, per germline. This CDR3 has 13 residues. CDR3 in amino acids: CASRLAGRNEQFF. CDR3 in DNA: TGTGCCAGCCGGCTAGCGGGACGGAATGAGCAGTTCTTC. The full variable domain, with the rest looked up from reference TRBV14 and TRBJ2-1, is EAGVTQFPSHSVIEKGQTVTLRCDPISGHDNLYWYRRVMGKEIKFLLHFVKESKQDESGMPNNRFLAERTGGTYSTLKVQPAELEDSGVYFCASRLAGRNEQFFGPGTRLTVL.

The gene calls are TRBV10-1 and TRBJ2-5; D is perhaps TRBD2 (6 bases). This CDR3 is 13 amino acids long. V lost 4 bases to trimming and J lost 3 bases, with 9 bases between them. CDR1 and CDR2 from the germline V gene are WNHNN and SYGVQD (reference sequence). The CDR3 loop is CASSAPGEETQYF. CDR3 nucleotide sequence: TGCGCCAGCAGTGCTCCGGGGGAAGAGACCCAGTACTTC.

V is TRBV28 and J is TRBJ2-5; 9 bases match TRBD1. This CDR3 has 17 amino acids. Germline-derived CDR1 and CDR2 are MDHEN and SYDVKM. V dropped 5 bases and J dropped 5; count of bases not matched to a gene: 15. This chain's CDR3 is CASSLTPGTGFGETQYF. The CDR3 DNA reads as TGTGCCAGCAGTCTAACCCCAGGGACAGGGTTCGGGGAGACCCAGTACTTC.